The clone carrying this T cell receptor (beta chain) appeared many times. This entry comes from a study of T cell repertoires in cytomegalovirus infection. One entry per CDR3 protein, called by TCRdb with MiXCR from the reads. Here the sample spans under 200,000 distinct CDR3 sequences, more than 9% being singletons. V trimming: 5 bases; J trimming: 7 bases; junction bases outside the gene matches: 10. CDR3 length: 16 residues. Germline V gene sequence: CDR1 MDHEN, CDR2 SYDVKM. The rearrangement links TRBV28 to TRBJ2-7; 14 nucleotides align to TRBD2. This TCR came from a human donor in good health (CMV status not recorded). Some clones in this sample may be carry-over from other donors' samples. Material for sequencing was PBMCs. The CDR3 spells CASSGPGTSGSGEQYF. CDR3 coding DNA: TGTGCCAGCAGTGGACCGGGGACTAGCGGGAGTGGTGAGCAGTACTTC. The variable domain in full, with the rest retrieved from reference TRBV28 and TRBJ2-7, is DVKVTQSSRYLVKRTGEKVFLECVQDMDHENMFWYRQDPGLGLRLIYFSYDVKMKEKGDIPEGYSVSREKKERFSLILESASTNQTSMYLCASSGPGTSGSGEQYFGPGTRLTVT.